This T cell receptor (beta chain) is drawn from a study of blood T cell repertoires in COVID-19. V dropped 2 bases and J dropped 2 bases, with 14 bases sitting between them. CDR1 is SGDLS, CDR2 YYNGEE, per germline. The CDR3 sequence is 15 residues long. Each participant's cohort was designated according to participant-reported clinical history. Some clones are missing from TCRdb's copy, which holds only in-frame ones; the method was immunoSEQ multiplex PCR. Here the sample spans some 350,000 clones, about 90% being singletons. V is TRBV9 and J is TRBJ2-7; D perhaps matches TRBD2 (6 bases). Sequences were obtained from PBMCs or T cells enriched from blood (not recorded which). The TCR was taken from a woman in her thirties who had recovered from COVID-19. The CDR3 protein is CASSVAGTSPYEQYF. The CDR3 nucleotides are TGTGCCAGCAGCGTCGCCGGGACTTCCCCCTACGAGCAGTACTTC. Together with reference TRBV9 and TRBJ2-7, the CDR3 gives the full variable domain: DSGVTQTPKHLITATGQRVTLRCSPRSGDLSVYWYQQSLDQGLQFLIQYYNGEERAKGNILERFSAQQFPDLHSELNLSSLELGDSALYFCASSVAGTSPYEQYFGPGTRLTVT.